The sequence of this T cell receptor beta chain was determined in a study of blood T cell repertoires in COVID-19. Study details: Both acute and convalescent COVID-19 samples were obtained from the United States, Italy and Spain.

Here immunoSEQ multiplex PCR was the method, and the copy in TCRdb shows in-frame clones only, minus some. Here the sample spans about 220,000 clones, 82% being singletons. The sequence derives from a woman aged 55-69 years who had recovered from COVID-19. The sample taken for sequencing was PBMCs or T cells enriched from blood (not recorded which).

CDR3 residues: CASSIRDNQPQHF. The CDR3 DNA reads as TGTGCCAGTAGTATCAGGGACAATCAGCCCCAGCATTTT. The chain combines TRBV19 with TRBJ1-5, with D possibly TRBD1 on 5 matching bases. The CDR3 length is 13 residues. The germline gives CDR1 LNHDA, CDR2 SQIVND (reference sequence). V lost 3 bases and J lost 3, with 6 bases in between. The complete variable domain, with remaining parts taken from reference TRBV19 and TRBJ1-5, reads DGGITQSPKYLFRKEGQNVTLSCEQNLNHDAMYWYRQDPGQGLRLIYYSQIVNDFQKGDIAEGYSVSREKKESFPLTVTSAQKNPTAFYLCASSIRDNQPQHFGDGTRLSIL.